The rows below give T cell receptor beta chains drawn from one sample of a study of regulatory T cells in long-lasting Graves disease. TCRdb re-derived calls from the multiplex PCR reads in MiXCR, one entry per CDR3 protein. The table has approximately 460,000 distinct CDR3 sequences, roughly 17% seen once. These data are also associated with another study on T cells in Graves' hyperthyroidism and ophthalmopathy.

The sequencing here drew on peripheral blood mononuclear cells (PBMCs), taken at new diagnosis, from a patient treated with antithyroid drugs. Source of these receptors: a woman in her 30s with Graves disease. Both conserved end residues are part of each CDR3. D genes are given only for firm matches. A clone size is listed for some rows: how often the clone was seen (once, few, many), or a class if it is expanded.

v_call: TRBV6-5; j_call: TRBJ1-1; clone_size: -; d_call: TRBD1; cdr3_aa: CASSYPAGQGMNTEAFF; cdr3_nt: TGTGCCAGCAGTTACCCTGCGGGACAGGGGATGAACACTGAAGCTTTCTTT
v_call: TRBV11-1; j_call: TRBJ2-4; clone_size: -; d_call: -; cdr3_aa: CASSLASLAKNIQYF; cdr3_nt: TGTGCCAGCAGCTTAGCAAGCCTAGCCAAAAACATTCAGTACTTC
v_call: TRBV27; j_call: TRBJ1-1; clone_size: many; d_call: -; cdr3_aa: CASSVKENTEAFF; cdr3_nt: TGTGCCAGCAGTGTCAAGGAGAACACTGAAGCTTTCTTT
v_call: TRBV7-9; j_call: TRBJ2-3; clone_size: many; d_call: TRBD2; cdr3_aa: CASSSLAGVTPGDTQYF; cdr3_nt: TGTGCCAGCAGCTCTTTAGCGGGAGTTACCCCTGGGGATACGCAGTATTTT
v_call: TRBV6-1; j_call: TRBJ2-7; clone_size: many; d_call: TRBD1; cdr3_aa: CASSPTGGTEQYF; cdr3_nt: TGTGCCAGCAGCCCCACAGGGGGCACCGAGCAGTACTTC
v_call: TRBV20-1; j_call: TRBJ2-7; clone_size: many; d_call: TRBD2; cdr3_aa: CSALERETYEQYF; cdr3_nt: TGCAGTGCTCTAGAGCGGGAAACCTACGAGCAGTACTTC
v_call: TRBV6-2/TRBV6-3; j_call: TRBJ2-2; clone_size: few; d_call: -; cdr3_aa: CASSYSLRSTGELFF; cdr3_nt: TGTGCCAGCAGTTACTCGCTGCGGAGCACCGGGGAGCTGTTTTTT
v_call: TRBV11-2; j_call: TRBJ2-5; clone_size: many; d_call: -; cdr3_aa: CASSLPTGLETQYF; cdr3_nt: TGTGCCAGCAGCTTACCGACGGGGCTGGAGACCCAGTACTTC
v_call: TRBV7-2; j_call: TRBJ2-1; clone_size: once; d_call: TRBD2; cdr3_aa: CASSPRTSGRFYNEQFF; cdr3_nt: TGTGCCAGCAGCCCGCGGACTAGCGGGAGATTTTACAATGAGCAGTTCTTC
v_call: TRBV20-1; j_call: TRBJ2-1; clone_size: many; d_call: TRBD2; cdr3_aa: CSAKGAGVGHEQFF; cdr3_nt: TGCAGTGCGAAAGGAGCGGGAGTAGGCCATGAGCAGTTCTTC
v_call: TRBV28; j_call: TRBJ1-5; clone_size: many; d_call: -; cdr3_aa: CASSPRGIAYNQPQHF; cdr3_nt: TGTGCCAGCAGCCCGAGGGGGATAGCTTATAATCAGCCCCAGCATTTT
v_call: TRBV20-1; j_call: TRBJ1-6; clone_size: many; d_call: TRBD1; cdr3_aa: CSANRGLALHF; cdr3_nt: TGCAGTGCTAACAGGGGTTTAGCCCTCCACTTT
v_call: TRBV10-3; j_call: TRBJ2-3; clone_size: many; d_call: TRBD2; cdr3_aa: CAINEAGSTDTQYF; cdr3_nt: TGTGCCATCAATGAAGCGGGATCCACAGATACGCAGTATTTT
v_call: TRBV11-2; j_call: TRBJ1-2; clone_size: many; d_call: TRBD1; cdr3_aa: CASSLTQGQGYGYTF; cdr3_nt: TGTGCCAGCAGCTTAACCCAAGGACAGGGCTATGGCTACACCTTC
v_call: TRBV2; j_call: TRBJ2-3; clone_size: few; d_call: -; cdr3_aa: CASNPGEGPDTQYF; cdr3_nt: TGTGCCAGCAACCCGGGAGAGGGCCCAGATACGCAGTATTTT
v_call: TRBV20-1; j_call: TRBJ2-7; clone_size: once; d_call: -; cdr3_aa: CSASGVMNTRVVYEQYF; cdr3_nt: TGCAGTGCTAGCGGGGTCATGAACACTCGGGTTGTTTACGAGCAGTACTTC
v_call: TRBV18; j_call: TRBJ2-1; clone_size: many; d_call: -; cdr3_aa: CASSPSPRDNEQFF; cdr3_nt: TGTGCCAGCTCACCGTCACCTAGGGATAATGAGCAGTTCTTC
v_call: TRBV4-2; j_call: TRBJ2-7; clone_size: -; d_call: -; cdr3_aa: CASSQDPRMEQYF; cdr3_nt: TGTGCCAGCAGCCAAGATCCTCGGATGGAGCAGTACTTC
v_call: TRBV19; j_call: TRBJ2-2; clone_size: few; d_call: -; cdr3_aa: CASKGGGRNTGELFF; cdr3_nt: TGTGCCAGTAAGGGAGGGGGGCGAAACACCGGGGAGCTGTTTTTT
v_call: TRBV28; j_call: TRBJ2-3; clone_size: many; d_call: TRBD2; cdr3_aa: CASSEREADTQYF; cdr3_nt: TGTGCCAGCAGTGAGCGGGAGGCAGATACGCAGTATTTT
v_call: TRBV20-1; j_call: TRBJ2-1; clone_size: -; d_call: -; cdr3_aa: CSASPGGNEQFF; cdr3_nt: TGCAGTGCTAGCCCTGGGGGCAATGAGCAGTTCTTC
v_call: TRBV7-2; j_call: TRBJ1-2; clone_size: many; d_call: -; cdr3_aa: CASSLVEGLEQGGYTF; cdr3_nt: TGTGCCAGCAGCTTAGTGGAGGGTTTGGAACAGGGTGGCTACACCTTC
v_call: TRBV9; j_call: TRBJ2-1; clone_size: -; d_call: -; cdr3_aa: CASSVDDVLSSYNEQFF; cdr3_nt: TGTGCCAGCAGCGTAGACGATGTGTTAAGCTCCTACAATGAGCAGTTCTTC
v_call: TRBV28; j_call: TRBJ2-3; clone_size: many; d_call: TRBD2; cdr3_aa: CASSQLRGLALTDTQYF; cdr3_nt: TGTGCCAGCAGTCAACTCCGCGGACTAGCCTTGACAGATACGCAGTATTTT
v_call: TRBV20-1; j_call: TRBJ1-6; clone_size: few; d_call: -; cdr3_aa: CSARAGASPLHF; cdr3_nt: TGCAGTGCTAGAGCAGGGGCTTCACCCCTCCACTTT
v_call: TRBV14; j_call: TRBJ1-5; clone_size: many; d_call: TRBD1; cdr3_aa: CASSQGDRGTRNQPQHF; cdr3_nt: TGTGCCAGCAGCCAAGGGGACAGGGGTACCCGCAATCAGCCCCAGCATTTT
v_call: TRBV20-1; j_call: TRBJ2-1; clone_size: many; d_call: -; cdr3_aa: CSATDAGLPTYNEQFF; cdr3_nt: TGCAGTGCTACTGATGCGGGACTTCCAACCTACAATGAGCAGTTCTTC
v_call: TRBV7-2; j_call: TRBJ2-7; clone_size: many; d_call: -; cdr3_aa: CASSFQGWEQYF; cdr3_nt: TGTGCCAGCAGCTTCCAGGGTTGGGAGCAGTACTTC
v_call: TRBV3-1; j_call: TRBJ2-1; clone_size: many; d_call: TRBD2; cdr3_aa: CASSLSGRGNEQFF; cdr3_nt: TGTGCCAGCAGCCTTAGCGGGAGGGGGAATGAGCAGTTCTTC
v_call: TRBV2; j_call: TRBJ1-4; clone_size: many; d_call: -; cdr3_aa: CASSDVPFVFNEKLFF; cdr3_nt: TGTGCCAGCAGTGATGTACCCTTTGTGTTTAATGAAAAACTGTTTTTT
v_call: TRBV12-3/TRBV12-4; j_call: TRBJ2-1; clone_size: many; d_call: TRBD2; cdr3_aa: CASTTRLAEGNEQFF; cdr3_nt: TGTGCCAGCACCACGAGGCTAGCGGAGGGCAATGAGCAGTTCTTC
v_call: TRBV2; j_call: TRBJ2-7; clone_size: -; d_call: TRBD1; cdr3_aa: CAGWTGWGGEQYF; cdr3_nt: TGTGCCGGCTGGACAGGGTGGGGAGGAGAGCAGTACTTC
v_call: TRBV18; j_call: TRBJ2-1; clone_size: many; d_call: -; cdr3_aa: CASSPTPGQYNEQFF; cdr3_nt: TGTGCCAGCTCACCAACACCGGGGCAATACAATGAGCAGTTCTTC
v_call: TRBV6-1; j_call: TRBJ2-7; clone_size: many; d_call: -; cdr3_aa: CASSKPGRGEQYF; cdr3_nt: TGTGCCAGCAGCAAGCCTGGGCGTGGCGAGCAGTACTTC
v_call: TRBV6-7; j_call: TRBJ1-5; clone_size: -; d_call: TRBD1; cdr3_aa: CASSYSRRDRESYSNQPQHF; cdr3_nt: TGTGCCAGCAGTTACTCGAGACGGGACAGGGAATCGTATAGCAATCAGCCCCAGCATTTT
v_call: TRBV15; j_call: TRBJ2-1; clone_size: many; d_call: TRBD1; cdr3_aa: CATSRQGAVDEQFF; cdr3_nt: TGTGCCACCAGCAGACAGGGGGCGGTCGATGAGCAGTTCTTC
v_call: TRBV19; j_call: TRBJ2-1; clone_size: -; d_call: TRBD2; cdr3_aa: CASSPPDSGRAGRSYNEQFF; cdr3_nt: TGTGCCAGTAGTCCCCCGGATAGCGGGAGGGCCGGACGCTCCTACAATGAGCAGTTCTTC
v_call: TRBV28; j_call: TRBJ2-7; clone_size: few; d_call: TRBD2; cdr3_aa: CASSLSGGGTSGPVEQYF; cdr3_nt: TGTGCCAGCAGTTTATCGGGGGGGGGGACGAGCGGGCCCGTAGAGCAGTACTTC
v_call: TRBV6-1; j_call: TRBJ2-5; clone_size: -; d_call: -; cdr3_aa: CASSPPDSQETQYF; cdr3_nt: TGTGCCAGCAGCCCCCCGGACTCCCAAGAGACCCAGTACTTC
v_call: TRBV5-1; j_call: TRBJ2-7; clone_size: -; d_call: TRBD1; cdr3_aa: CASSFKGASYSYEQYF; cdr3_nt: TGCGCCAGCAGCTTTAAGGGGGCCAGTTACTCCTACGAGCAGTACTTC
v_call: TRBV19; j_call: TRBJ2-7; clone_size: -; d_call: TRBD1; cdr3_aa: CASSFPGQITYEQYF; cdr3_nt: TGTGCCAGTAGTTTCCCGGGACAGATAACCTACGAGCAGTACTTC
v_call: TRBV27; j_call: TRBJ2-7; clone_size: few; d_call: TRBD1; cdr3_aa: CASSLKGAREQYF; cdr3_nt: TGTGCCAGCAGTTTAAAGGGGGCGCGGGAGCAGTACTTC
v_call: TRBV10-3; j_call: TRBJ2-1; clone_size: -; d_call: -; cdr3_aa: CAISGGPYNEQFF; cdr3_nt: TGTGCCATCAGTGGGGGCCCATACAATGAGCAGTTCTTC
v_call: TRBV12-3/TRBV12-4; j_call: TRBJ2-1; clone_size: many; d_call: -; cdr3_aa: CASTASSSYNEQFF; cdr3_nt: TGTGCCAGCACGGCTTCCAGCTCCTACAATGAGCAGTTCTTC
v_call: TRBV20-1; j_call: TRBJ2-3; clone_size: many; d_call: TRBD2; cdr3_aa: CSAPSPGLAVGDTQYF; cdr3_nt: TGCAGTGCTCCCAGTCCGGGACTAGCGGTCGGGGATACGCAGTATTTT
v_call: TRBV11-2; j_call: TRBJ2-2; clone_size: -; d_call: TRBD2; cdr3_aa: CASSHGASGSPGELFF; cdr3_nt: TGTGCCAGCAGCCATGGGGCTAGCGGGAGCCCCGGGGAGCTGTTTTTT
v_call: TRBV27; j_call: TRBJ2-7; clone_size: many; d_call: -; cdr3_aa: CASGDGYEQYF; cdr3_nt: TGTGCCAGCGGAGACGGCTACGAGCAGTACTTC
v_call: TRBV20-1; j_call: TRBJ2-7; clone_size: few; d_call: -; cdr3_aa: CSARTQPLQYEQYF; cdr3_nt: TGCAGTGCTAGAACGCAGCCCCTCCAATACGAGCAGTACTTC
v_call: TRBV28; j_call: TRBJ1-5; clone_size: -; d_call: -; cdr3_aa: CASSDGGRSYQPQHF; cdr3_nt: TGTGCCAGCTCCGACGGGGGGCGATCTTATCAGCCCCAGCATTTT
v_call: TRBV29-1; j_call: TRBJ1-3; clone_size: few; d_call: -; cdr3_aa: CSVEDPSRGSSGNTIYF; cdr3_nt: TGCAGCGTTGAAGATCCTTCACGGGGGAGCTCTGGAAACACCATATATTTT
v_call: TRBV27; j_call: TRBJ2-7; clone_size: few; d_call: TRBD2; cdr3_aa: CASSPGGIQASEQYF; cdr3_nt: TGTGCCAGCAGTCCCGGGGGGATACAGGCCTCTGAGCAGTACTTC
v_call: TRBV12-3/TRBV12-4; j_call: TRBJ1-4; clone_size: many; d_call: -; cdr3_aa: CASSPSVSGNEKLFF; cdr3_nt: TGTGCCAGCAGTCCTTCGGTGAGTGGTAATGAAAAACTGTTTTTT
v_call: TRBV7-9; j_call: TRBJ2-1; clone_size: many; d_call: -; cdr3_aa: CASSLVEGGEQFF; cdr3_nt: TGTGCCAGCAGCTTAGTAGAGGGCGGTGAGCAGTTCTTC